This entry features one TCR beta chain sequence. Antigen specificity is unknown. Through a sample-barcoded 5' primer and a J-beta primer mix, a second PCR was run for 7 to 11 cycles. Each cDNA was tagged by a template-switch adaptor containing 12 random nucleotides. MiXCR, run by TCRdb on the 5' RACE reads, gives a single entry per CDR3 protein. The sample consists of about 680,000 distinct CDR3 sequences, around 48% of them appearing once. Each donor's blood draw was around 9.2 milliliters of peripheral blood. The record originates from a study of blood T cells in healthy people across ages. Study-wide results and caveats: No conclusive comparison of naive versus antigen-experienced cells was possible with unsorted PBMCs. Older age went with lower TCR beta diversity per million T cells, in a roughly linear way.

The germline V and J ends were trimmed by 4 bases and 9 bases, with 19 bases remaining between them. CDR3 length equals 14 residues. The origin of this receptor is an older woman in good health. The rearrangement links TRBV12-3 or TRBV12-4 to TRBJ2-7; possible D gene TRBD1, 6 bases. Specimen: blood. CDR3: CASSSQTGAVWQYF. CDR3 bases: TGTGCCAGCAGTTCACAGACAGGTGCGGTTTGGCAGTACTTC.